A selection of T cell receptor beta chains follows, all from one sample in a study of PD-1 blockade in classical Hodgkin lymphoma. Sequencing used immunoSEQ multiplex PCR; TCRdb keeps in-frame clones, though not all of them. This sample yields 25,000 to 30,000 clones, of which under 80% are seen a single time; over 0.5% belongs to the top ten. Sequenced here: CD4+ T cells from blood, sampled before the fourth cycle of nivolumab. The source of these receptors is a human donor with classical Hodgkin lymphoma. Each CDR3 is given with its conserved first and last residue. The D gene is left open where the match is weak. Expanded clones are given a class, and other clones once, few, many or no size at all.

j_call v_call clone_size d_call cdr3_aa cdr3_nt
TRBJ2-1 TRBV7-9 once NA CASSSTRISYNEQFF TGTGCCAGCAGCTCGACCCGGATTTCTTACAATGAGCAGTTCTTC
TRBJ2-5 TRBV5-4 NA TRBD2 CASSPGLTEETQYF TGTGCCAGCAGCCCGGGACTAACGGAAGAGACCCAGTACTTC
TRBJ2-5 TRBV18 NA TRBD1 CASSQNGQGAQETQYF TGTGCCAGCTCACAGAACGGACAGGGGGCCCAAGAGACCCAGTACTTC
TRBJ2-1 TRBV6-5 NA NA CASSYDTGEQFF TGTGCCAGCAGTTACGATACAGGAGAGCAGTTCTTC
TRBJ2-1 TRBV7-8 NA NA CASSLGPHNEQFF TGTGCCAGCAGCTTGGGTCCTCACAATGAGCAGTTCTTC
TRBJ2-7 TRBV7-9 NA NA CASSSNDEQYF TGTGCCAGCAGCTCTAACGACGAGCAGTACTTC
TRBJ2-7 TRBV5-1 NA NA CASRAGELYEQYF TGCGCCAGCAGAGCAGGGGAGCTCTACGAGCAGTACTTC
TRBJ2-4 TRBV5-4 NA TRBD2 CASSAGTSGNIQYF TGTGCCAGCAGTGCTGGGACTAGTGGAAACATTCAGTACTTC
TRBJ1-1 TRBV6-6 NA NA CASSYNGGPMNTEAFF TGTGCCAGCAGTTACAACGGGGGCCCCATGAACACTGAAGCTTTCTTT
TRBJ1-1 TRBV6-5 NA NA CASSFLAGLNTEAFF TGTGCCAGCAGTTTCCTAGCAGGGCTGAACACTGAAGCTTTCTTT
TRBJ2-5 TRBV6-6 NA TRBD1 CASSYTGQGQETQYF TGTGCCAGCAGTTACACGGGACAGGGGCAAGAGACCCAGTACTTC
TRBJ2-5 TRBV6-5 once TRBD1 CASRPTGFQETQYF TGTGCCAGCAGACCGACAGGGTTCCAAGAGACCCAGTACTTC
TRBJ2-1 TRBV6-5 few NA CASLLRNEQFF TGTGCCAGCCTCCTACGGAATGAGCAGTTCTTC
TRBJ2-1 TRBV19 NA TRBD1 CASSILRGGIDYNEQFF TGTGCCAGTAGTATCCTAAGAGGGGGCATCGACTACAATGAGCAGTTCTTC
TRBJ1-2 TRBV6-5 NA NA CASSYRAGDYGYTF TGTGCCAGCAGTTACCGGGCCGGTGACTATGGCTACACCTTC
TRBJ2-5 TRBV4-2 NA NA CASSQGFEKTQYF TGTGCCAGCAGCCAGGGGTTTGAGAAGACCCAGTACTTC
TRBJ2-5 TRBV20-1 NA NA CSARVGETQYF TGCAGTGCTAGAGTGGGGGAGACCCAGTACTTC
TRBJ2-7 TRBV5-8 NA NA CASGTRPYEQYF TGTGCCAGCGGGACAAGACCCTACGAGCAGTACTTC
TRBJ2-3 TRBV5-6 once NA CASSQRPETYGRDTQYF TGTGCCAGCAGCCAACGACCGGAAACCTACGGGAGAGATACGCAGTATTTT
TRBJ2-1 TRBV28 NA TRBD2 CASSPWTSGLYNEQFF TGTGCCAGCAGTCCTTGGACTAGCGGCCTCTACAATGAGCAGTTCTTC
TRBJ1-6 TRBV27 NA NA CASSIRGAFYNSPLHF TGTGCCAGCAGCATCCGGGGGGCTTTTTATAATTCACCCCTCCACTTT
TRBJ1-2 TRBV6-5 NA NA CASSSGQSDRYGYTF TGTGCCAGCAGCAGCGGGCAGAGCGACCGCTATGGCTACACCTTC
TRBJ2-1 TRBV6-6 NA TRBD2 CASRSPGTSAYNEQFF TGTGCCAGCAGATCTCCCGGGACTAGCGCCTACAATGAGCAGTTCTTC
TRBJ1-2 TRBV5-4 NA TRBD1 CASSSTGTGPNYGYTF TGTGCCAGCAGCTCCACCGGGACAGGGCCAAACTATGGCTACACCTTC